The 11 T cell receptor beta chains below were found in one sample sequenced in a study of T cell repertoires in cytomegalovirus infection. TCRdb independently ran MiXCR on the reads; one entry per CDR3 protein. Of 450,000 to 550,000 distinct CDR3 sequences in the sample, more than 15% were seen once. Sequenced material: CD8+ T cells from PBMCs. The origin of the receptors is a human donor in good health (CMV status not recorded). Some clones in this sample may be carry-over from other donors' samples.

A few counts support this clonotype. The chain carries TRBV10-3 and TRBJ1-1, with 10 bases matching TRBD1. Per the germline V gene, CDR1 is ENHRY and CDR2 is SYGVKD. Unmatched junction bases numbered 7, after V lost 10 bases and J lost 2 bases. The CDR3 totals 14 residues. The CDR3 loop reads CATRDRGSNTEAFF. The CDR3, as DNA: TGTGCCACCCGGGACAGGGGATCCAACACTGAAGCTTTCTTT.

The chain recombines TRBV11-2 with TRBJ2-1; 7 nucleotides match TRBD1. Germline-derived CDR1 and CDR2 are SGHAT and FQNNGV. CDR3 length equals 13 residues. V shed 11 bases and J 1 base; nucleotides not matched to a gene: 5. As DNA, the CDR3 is TGTGCCGCCCGGGACAGTTCCTACAATGAGCAGTTCTTC. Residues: CAARDSSYNEQFF.

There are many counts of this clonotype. The CDR3 DNA reads as TGTGCCAGCACATCCGGTCAGACTGAAGCTTTCTTT. This translates into CASTSGQTEAFF. The chain joins TRBV6-5 to TRBJ1-1; D gene uncertain. V lost 7 bases and J 5 bases, leaving 11 bases between the germline ends. Germline CDR1 reads MNHEY; CDR2 reads SVGAGI. This CDR3 has 12 residues.

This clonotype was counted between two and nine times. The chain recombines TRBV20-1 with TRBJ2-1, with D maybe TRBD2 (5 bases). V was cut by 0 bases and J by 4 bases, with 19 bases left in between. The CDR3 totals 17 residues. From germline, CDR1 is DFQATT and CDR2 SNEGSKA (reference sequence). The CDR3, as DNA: TGCAGTGCTAGAGATTTGCTAGCTCCTAAGTCTTACAATGAGCAGTTCTTC. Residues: CSARDLLAPKSYNEQFF.

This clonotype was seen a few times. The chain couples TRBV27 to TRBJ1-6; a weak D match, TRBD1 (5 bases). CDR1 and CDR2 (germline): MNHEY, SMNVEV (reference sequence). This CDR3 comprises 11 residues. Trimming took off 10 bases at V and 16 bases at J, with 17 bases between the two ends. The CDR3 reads CATSSGGKLHF. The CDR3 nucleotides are TGTGCCACCTCTTCCGGGGGGAAACTCCACTTT.

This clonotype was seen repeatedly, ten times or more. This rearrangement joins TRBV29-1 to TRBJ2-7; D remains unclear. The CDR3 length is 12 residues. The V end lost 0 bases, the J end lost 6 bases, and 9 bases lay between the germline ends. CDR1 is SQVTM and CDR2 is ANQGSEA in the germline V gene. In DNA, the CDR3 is TGCAGCGTTGAAGATTCATCGGTCGAGCAGTACTTC. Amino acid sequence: CSVEDSSVEQYF.

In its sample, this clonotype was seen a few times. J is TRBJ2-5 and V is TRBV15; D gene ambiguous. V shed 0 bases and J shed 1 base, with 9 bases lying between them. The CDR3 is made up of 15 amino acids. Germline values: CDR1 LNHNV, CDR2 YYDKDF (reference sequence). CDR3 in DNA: TGTGCCACCAGCAGAGATGGCAACAGCCAAGAGACCCAGTACTTC. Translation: CATSRDGNSQETQYF.

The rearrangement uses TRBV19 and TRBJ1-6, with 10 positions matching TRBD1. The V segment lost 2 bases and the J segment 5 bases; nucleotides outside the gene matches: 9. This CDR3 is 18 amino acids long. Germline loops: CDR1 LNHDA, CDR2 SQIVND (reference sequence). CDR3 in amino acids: CASSITLTGTGDNSPLHF. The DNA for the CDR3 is TGTGCCAGTAGTATAACCTTGACCGGGACAGGGGATAATTCACCCCTCCACTTT.

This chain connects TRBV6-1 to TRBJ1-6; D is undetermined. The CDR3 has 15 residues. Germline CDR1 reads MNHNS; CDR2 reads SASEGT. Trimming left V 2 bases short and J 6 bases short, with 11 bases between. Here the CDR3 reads CASSESRFLNSPLHF. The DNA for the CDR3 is TGTGCCAGCAGTGAATCCCGATTTCTTAATTCACCCCTCCACTTT.

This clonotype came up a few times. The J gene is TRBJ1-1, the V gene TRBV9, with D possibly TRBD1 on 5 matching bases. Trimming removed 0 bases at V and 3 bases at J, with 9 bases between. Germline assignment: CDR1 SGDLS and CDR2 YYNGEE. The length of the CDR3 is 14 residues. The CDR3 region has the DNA TGTGCCAGCAGCGTAGGCGTAGGGGACACTGAAGCTTTCTTT. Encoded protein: CASSVGVGDTEAFF.

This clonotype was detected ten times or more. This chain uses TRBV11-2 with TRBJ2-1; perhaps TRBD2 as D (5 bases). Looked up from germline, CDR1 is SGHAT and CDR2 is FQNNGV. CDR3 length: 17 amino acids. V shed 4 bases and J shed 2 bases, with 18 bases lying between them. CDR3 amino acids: CASSSSGSIPPYNEQFF. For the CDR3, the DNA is TGTGCCAGCAGCTCCTCGGGGTCCATCCCACCCTACAATGAGCAGTTCTTC.